Listed below are T cell receptor beta chains from one sample, sequenced in a study of T cell responses to AZD1222 COVID-19 vaccine. Assay used: immunoSEQ multiplex PCR; TCRdb lists only in-frame clones, some missing. The table shows 110,000 or so clones, with about nine tenths occurring only once. The specimen comprised peripheral blood, sampled 28 days after the second dose of the MenACWY control vaccine. These receptor sequences come from an adult who received the MenACWY meningococcal vaccine as a control. The CDR3 runs from the conserved cysteine through the conserved F or W. Fields, in order: J gene, V gene, clone size, D gene, CDR3 DNA, CDR3 protein. D genes are given only for firm matches. Where a row states a size, it is once, few, many or the class of an expanded clone; other rows omit it.

>TRBJ2-6|TRBV6-5|.|.
TGTGCCAGCAGACAGATCAACTCTGGGGCCAACGTCCTGACTTTC
CASRQINSGANVLTF
>TRBJ1-3|TRBV6-5|.|.
TGTGCCAGCAGCCCCGGAGGGGATGGAAACACCATATATTTT
CASSPGGDGNTIYF
>TRBJ2-5|TRBV2|.|TRBD2
TGTGCCAGCAATTTAGCGGGAAACAAAGAGACCCAGTACTTC
CASNLAGNKETQYF
>TRBJ1-5|TRBV7-6|.|.
TGTGCCAGCAGCTTAGGGCATAGCAATCAGCCCCAGCATTTT
CASSLGHSNQPQHF
>TRBJ1-5|TRBV6-2/TRBV6-3|.|TRBD1
TGTGCCAGCAGTCGGACAGGCGGCCAGCCCCAGCATTTT
CASSRTGGQPQHF
>TRBJ1-5|TRBV18|.|.
TGTGCCAGCTCACCAGAACAGGGCAATCAGCCCCAGCATTTT
CASSPEQGNQPQHF
>TRBJ1-2|TRBV18|.|TRBD1
TGTGCCAGCTCACTCGGGACAGCCGATGGCTACACCTTC
CASSLGTADGYTF
>TRBJ1-2|TRBV20-1|.|.
TGCAGTGCTCGTGCGAGCCGGGGCTATGGCTACACCTTC
CSARASRGYGYTF
>TRBJ2-3|TRBV28|.|.
TGTGCCAGCAGTTTAGGTTTTACGCAGTATTTT
CASSLGFTQYF
>TRBJ2-7|TRBV7-3|once|.
TGTGCCAGCAGCTTAACGTCCCGGGGCTCCAAATCCTACGAGCAGTACTTC
CASSLTSRGSKSYEQYF
>TRBJ1-2|TRBV6-5|.|.
TGTGCCAGCAGTTACTCGAGGGCAGTTAACTATGGCTACACCTTC
CASSYSRAVNYGYTF
>TRBJ1-2|TRBV27|.|TRBD1
TGTGCCAGCAGTCCCGGACAGGGGAGGGCCAACTATGGCTACACCTTC
CASSPGQGRANYGYTF
>TRBJ2-3|TRBV7-8|.|TRBD1
TGTGCCAGCAGCCTGACAGGGGTCGGCACAGATACGCAGTATTTT
CASSLTGVGTDTQYF
>TRBJ1-2|TRBV19|few|.
TGTGCCAGTAGTTCCGGGCTCGGCTACACCTTC
CASSSGLGYTF
>TRBJ2-5|TRBV10-3|few|TRBD1
TGTGCCATCAGTCCAGGGGGCGAACAAGAGACCCAGTACTTC
CAISPGGEQETQYF
>TRBJ2-5|TRBV19|.|TRBD2
TGTGCCGGGCAACTAGCGGTCCAAGAGACCCAGTACTTC
CAGQLAVQETQYF
>TRBJ1-4|TRBV28|.|.
TGTGCCAGCAAGGGTGGGCTGGTGGGTGAAAAACTGTTTTTT
CASKGGLVGEKLFF
>TRBJ2-5|TRBV7-8|.|TRBD2
TGTGCCAGCAGCAAGGGACTAGCGGAGGACAAAGGTTCGACCCAGTACTTC
CASSKGLAEDKGSTQYF
>TRBJ2-7|TRBV5-6|.|TRBD1
TGTGCCAGCAGCCCCGGGACAGGAACCGAGCAGTACTTC
CASSPGTGTEQYF
>TRBJ2-1|TRBV27|.|TRBD1
TGTGCCAGTACCGGGACAGGGGGCTCTAGCTCCTACAATGAGCAGTTCTTC
CASTGTGGSSSYNEQFF
>TRBJ1-5|TRBV6-6|.|.
TGTGCCAGCAGTCCCGACAAGGATCAGCCCCAGCATTTT
CASSPDKDQPQHF
>TRBJ1-2|TRBV5-6|once|.
TGTGCCAGCAGAAAACTATTGACAGCTGGCTACACCTTC
CASRKLLTAGYTF
>TRBJ1-2|TRBV30|.|.
TGTGCCTGGAGTCCAACAGTAAACGGCTACACCTTC
CAWSPTVNGYTF
>TRBJ2-7|TRBV5-1|.|.
TGCGCCAGCAGCTCCCACTCAGGGGAGCAGTACTTC
CASSSHSGEQYF
>TRBJ1-3|TRBV9|few|.
TGTGCCAGCAGCGCCTCCTTACAAGGACCCTCCCTTCCTGGAAACACCATATATTTT
CASSASLQGPSLPGNTIYF
>TRBJ2-7|TRBV27|.|.
TGTGCCAGCAGCCGGGACATAAGGTACGAGCAGTACTTC
CASSRDIRYEQYF
>TRBJ2-3|TRBV7-9|.|.
TGTGCCAGCAGCTTAGCGTTCGGGGGAGCCAACACAGATACGCAGTATTTT
CASSLAFGGANTDTQYF
>TRBJ2-7|TRBV3-1/TRBV3-2|once|.
TGTGCCAGCAGCCAAACCCCGGGACTCTCCCACGAGCAGTACTTC
CASSQTPGLSHEQYF
>TRBJ2-2|TRBV27|.|.
TGTGCCAGCAGTTTAGGGGGGCCCGGGGAGCTGTTTTTT
CASSLGGPGELFF